The 26 T cell receptor beta chains reported below all come from one sample, sequenced in a study of T cell responses to AZD1222 COVID-19 vaccine. Profiled with immunoSEQ multiplex PCR; TCRdb holds only in-frame clones, not every one. The profile shows over 150,000 clones, about 86% of them singletons. The sequences come from peripheral blood, collected on day 0 of MenACWY control vaccination. Every receptor here comes from an adult in good health.

The rearrangement links TRBV27 to TRBJ1-1; no firm D call. Trimming pared 8 bases from V and 1 base from J, leaving 17 bases between. This CDR3 comprises 15 residues. Germline loops: CDR1 MNHEY, CDR2 SMNVEV (reference sequence). CDR3 protein: CASRTSNTANTEAFF. The CDR3 DNA reads TGTGCCAGCCGTACATCAAACACAGCGAACACTGAAGCTTTCTTT.

V gene TRBV3-1 (or the pseudogene TRBV3-2) combines with J gene TRBJ1-3; tentative D call: TRBD1 (5 bases). CDR1 LGHDT and CDR2 YNNKEL come from the germline V gene (reference sequence). The CDR3 runs to 16 residues. The ends were cut back, 4 bases at V and 0 bases at J, with 13 bases in the middle. CDR3 residues: CASSPWDWSSGNTIYF. The CDR3 nucleotides are TGTGCCAGCAGCCCCTGGGACTGGAGCTCTGGAAACACCATATATTTT.

A single count supports this clone. The chain has TRBV24-1 and TRBJ2-1; 7 bases align to TRBD2. The CDR3 spans 13 residues. Germline values: CDR1 KGHDR, CDR2 SFDVKD. The V segment lost 4 bases and the J segment 8 bases; nucleotides outside the gene matches: 4. The CDR3: CATSERLAYEQFF. CDR3 nucleotide sequence: TGTGCCACCAGTGAGAGACTAGCTTATGAGCAGTTCTTC.

V gene TRBV7-9 combines with J gene TRBJ1-4, with a possible D match to TRBD1 (6 bases). With 5 bases removed from V and 5 bases from J, the gap between germline ends came to 18 bases. The CDR3 is 16 residues long. In germline, CDR1 is SEHNR, CDR2 FQNEAQ (reference sequence). CDR3: CASSALFKGGNEKLFF. The CDR3 region has the DNA TGTGCCAGCAGCGCCCTTTTTAAAGGGGGGAATGAAAAACTGTTTTTT.

The genes are TRBV5-1 and TRBJ1-2; D is perhaps TRBD1 (5 bases). There are 13 residues in the CDR3. V gave up 4 bases and J gave up 4 bases, with 11 bases separating them. Germline assignment: CDR1 SGHRS and CDR2 YFSETQ. In DNA form, the CDR3 reads TGCGCCAGCAGCCCCCAGGGCCCCTATGGCTACACCTTC. It encodes CASSPQGPYGYTF.

The genes are TRBV19 and TRBJ2-7, with 9 bases matching TRBD2. Trimming removed 4 bases from V and 2 bases from J; junction bases left unmatched: 6. The germline gives CDR1 LNHDA, CDR2 SQIVND (reference sequence). This CDR3 contains 15 residues. The CDR3 reads CASSRGASGAYEQYV. CDR3 coding DNA: TGTGCCAGTAGTAGGGGGGCTAGCGGGGCCTACGAGCAGTACGTC.

The rearrangement links TRBV28 to TRBJ1-1; 10 positions agree with TRBD1. In germline, CDR1 is MDHEN, CDR2 SYDVKM. The CDR3 contains 16 residues. Trimming cost V 2 bases and J 1 base; bases outside gene matches: 4. The CDR3 loop reads CASSLTGTGANTEAFF. The CDR3 DNA follows: TGTGCCAGCAGTTTAACCGGGACAGGGGCGAACACTGAAGCTTTCTTT.

V is TRBV2 and J is TRBJ1-1; D possibly corresponds to TRBD1 (5 bases). The CDR3 covers 14 residues. Germline V gives CDR1 SNHLY, CDR2 FYNNEI. Trimming pared 6 bases from V and 4 bases from J, leaving 15 bases between. CDR3 in amino acids: CASRPLGVGTEAFF. CDR3 bases: TGTGCCAGCAGGCCCTTGGGGGTCGGCACTGAAGCTTTCTTT.

A remark on this clone: Other nucleotide sequences from this sample produce the same CDR3. The genes are TRBV19 and TRBJ1-5; 9 bases map to TRBD1. This CDR3 comprises 13 residues. Germline values: CDR1 LNHDA, CDR2 SQIVND (reference sequence). The J segment lost 2 bases and the V segment lost 9 bases, leaving 2 bases of the junction unmatched. The DNA for the CDR3 is TGTGCCAGCCGGGACAGGGGCAATCAGCCCCAGCATTTT. Translating gives CASRDRGNQPQHF.

The gene calls are TRBV6-5 and TRBJ2-5; D remains unclear. V dropped 2 bases and J dropped 7 bases, with 17 bases sitting between them. This CDR3 spans 15 amino acids. Germline CDR1 and CDR2: MNHEY and SVGAGI. The CDR3 is CASSYRTDLRGTQYF. The CDR3 region has the DNA TGTGCCAGCAGTTACCGGACCGACCTACGTGGGACCCAGTACTTC.

Concerning this clone itself: At one end, the junction sequence differs from germline, possibly due to a read error. The chain links TRBV6-1 to TRBJ1-1, with 9 bases matching TRBD1. The CDR3 has 15 residues. CDR1 and CDR2 (germline): MNHNS, SASEGT. The chain's CDR3 is CASSELGRTGATVGF. In DNA, the CDR3 is TGTGCCAGCAGTGAACTGGGTAGGACAGGGGCCACCGTCGGCTTT.

This clone has at least ten counts. The chain is built from TRBV7-2 and TRBJ2-1; the D gene could be TRBD1 or TRBD2 (5 bases each). V lost 3 bases, J lost 10 bases, and 13 bases lay in between. Germline V gives CDR1 SGHTA, CDR2 FQGNSA. The CDR3 sequence is 13 residues long. The chain's CDR3 is CASSLQGRQEQFF. The CDR3 DNA sequence: TGTGCCAGCAGCTTGCAGGGACGGCAGGAGCAGTTCTTC.

This clone was seen more than once but under ten times. V gene TRBV28 combines with J gene TRBJ2-7; D tentatively fits TRBD1 or TRBD2 (5 bases each). The CDR3 length is 13 residues. Germline V CDR1 and CDR2: MDHEN, SYDVKM. V was trimmed by 6 bases and J by 3 bases, leaving 12 bases between them. The CDR3 protein is CASRPGPLYEQYV. The DNA for the CDR3 is TGTGCCAGCAGACCGGGACCGCTCTACGAGCAGTACGTC.

The genes are TRBV6-5 and TRBJ1-3; a possible D gene is TRBD1 (6 bases). The CDR3 is 14 residues long. In germline, CDR1 is MNHEY, CDR2 SVGAGI. Trimming took 6 bases from V and 4 from J, leaving 13 bases between them. CDR3 in DNA: TGTGCCAGCAGATCAACAGGGTCGGGAAACACCATATATTTT. Protein product: CASRSTGSGNTIYF.

The genes are TRBV5-1 and TRBJ2-2, with TRBD2 matching over 10 bases. The CDR3 loop spans 15 amino acids. The V segment lost 4 bases and the J segment 4 bases; nucleotides outside the gene matches: 4. The germline V gene has CDR1 SGHRS and CDR2 YFSETQ. In DNA, the CDR3 is TGCGCCAGCAGCGTAGTAGCGGGGGGCACCGGGGAGCTGTTTTTT. It specifies CASSVVAGGTGELFF.

The V gene is TRBV5-1, the J gene TRBJ2-1, with 10 bases that match TRBD1. The CDR3 has 14 residues. The junction had 9 bases not matched to a gene; V was cut back by 7 bases and J by 8 bases. Germline CDR1 and CDR2: SGHRS and YFSETQ. CDR3 sequence (DNA): TGCGCCAGCTTCCGGGACAGGGGTATGCATGAGCAGTTCTTC. Translating gives CASFRDRGMHEQFF. Using reference TRBV5-1 and TRBJ2-1 for the parts outside the CDR3, the full variable domain is KAGVTQTPRYLIKTRGQQVTLSCSPISGHRSVSWYQQTPGQGLQFLFEYFSETQRNKGNFPGRFSGRQFSNSRSEMNVSTLELGDSALYLCASFRDRGMHEQFFGPGTRLTVL.

The V call is TRBV6-4, the J call TRBJ1-3; 10 bases line up with TRBD1. The length of the CDR3 is 15 residues. Germline CDR1 reads MRHNA; CDR2 reads SNTAGT. V lost 7 bases to trimming and J lost 0 bases; unmatched junction nucleotides: 3. CDR3 sequence reads: CASIGDRGSGNTIYF. The CDR3 coding sequence is TGTGCCAGCATCGGGGACAGGGGCTCTGGAAACACCATATATTTT.

J is TRBJ1-2 and V is TRBV18, with 9 bases matching TRBD1. There are 14 residues in the CDR3. J lost 7 bases, V lost 3 bases, and 6 bases had no gene match. Looked up from germline, CDR1 is KGHSH and CDR2 is LQKENI. The CDR3 is CASSPGTGPSGYTF. The CDR3 nucleotides are TGTGCCAGCTCACCGGGGACAGGGCCGAGTGGCTACACCTTC.

The chain couples TRBV15 to TRBJ2-1, with D possibly TRBD1 on 6 matching bases. The CDR3 has 18 amino acids. V lost 0 bases, J lost 1 base, and 16 bases lay in between. Germline V gene lookup returns CDR1 LNHNV and CDR2 YYDKDF (reference sequence). In DNA form, the CDR3 reads TGTGCCACCAGCAGAGATACCCAGGGGCAGACATCCTACAATGAGCAGTTCTTC. Protein sequence: CATSRDTQGQTSYNEQFF.

V usage is TRBV7-9 and J usage is TRBJ2-5; 8 bases fit TRBD1. This CDR3 spans 15 amino acids. Germline lookup yields CDR1 SEHNR and CDR2 FQNEAQ (reference sequence). The V segment lost 4 bases and the J segment 3 bases; nucleotides outside the gene matches: 7. The CDR3 is CASSSRRGLEETQYF. CDR3 nucleotides: TGTGCCAGCAGCTCCCGCAGGGGGCTAGAAGAGACCCAGTACTTC.

V and J are TRBV7-2 and TRBJ1-1, with 10 bases matching TRBD1. CDR3 length: 15 residues. J lost 5 bases, V lost 5 bases, and 8 bases had no gene match. CDR1 SGHTA and CDR2 FQGNSA come from the germline V gene. CDR3 region: CASSLRTGGMTEAFF. In DNA form, the CDR3 reads TGTGCCAGCAGCCTCCGGACAGGGGGAATGACTGAAGCTTTCTTT. The variable domain in full, completed from reference TRBV7-2 and TRBJ1-1, reads GAGVSQSPSNKVTEKGKDVELRCDPISGHTALYWYRQSLGQGLEFLIYFQGNSAPDKSGLPSDRFSAERTGGSVSTLTIQRTQQEDSAVYLCASSLRTGGMTEAFFGQGTRLTVV.

The chain couples TRBV2 to TRBJ1-5; maybe TRBD1 (6 bases). The CDR3 runs 16 residues. The V and J ends lost 6 bases and 7 bases respectively, with 22 bases between them. Germline CDR1 and CDR2: SNHLY and FYNNEI. CDR3 sequence (DNA): TGTGCCAGCAGCTCCGGGGGGGGGCTCCTGGGACAGCCCCAGCATTTT. Protein: CASSSGGGLLGQPQHF.

The CDR3 is CASSPSWAGRGTEAFF. In DNA, the CDR3 is TGTGCCAGCAGTCCTTCCTGGGCAGGGCGAGGGACTGAAGCTTTCTTT. The chain combines TRBV27 with TRBJ1-1; possible D gene TRBD1, 5 bases. The CDR3 is 16 amino acids. The V gene lost 5 bases and the J gene lost 5 bases, with 21 bases spanning the gap. Per germline, CDR1 MNHEY and CDR2 SMNVEV (reference sequence).

This rearrangement joins TRBV11-1 to TRBJ1-1, with 11 nucleotides matching TRBD1. The CDR3 runs to 16 residues. V trimming: 4 bases; J trimming: 4 bases; junction bases outside the gene matches: 8. Germline CDR1 is SGHAT and CDR2 is FQDESV (reference sequence). CDR3 coding DNA: TGTGCCAGCAGCTCTCAGGGGGGACAGGGGGGCACTGAAGCTTTCTTT. Amino acids: CASSSQGGQGGTEAFF.

The J gene is TRBJ1-2, the V gene TRBV6-5; D is unresolved. This CDR3 spans 15 amino acids. Deletions cut 7 bases from V and 6 bases from J, with 21 bases between. Germline CDR1 reads MNHEY; CDR2 reads SVGAGI. The DNA of the CDR3 is TGTGCCAGCACCCCGAGGGATCCCCAGAGCCATGGCTACACCTTC. It translates to CASTPRDPQSHGYTF.

CDR3 sequence: CASGDRAYEQYV. CDR3 DNA: TGTGCCAGCGGGGACAGGGCCTACGAGCAGTACGTC. The rearrangement uses TRBV6-5 and TRBJ2-7, with 9 bases matching TRBD1. Per the germline V gene, CDR1 is MNHEY and CDR2 is SVGAGI. The ends lost 8 bases at V and 2 bases at J; junction bases unmatched: 1. The CDR3 covers 12 residues.